Listed below are T cell receptor beta chains from one sample, sequenced in a study of blood T cell repertoires in COVID-19. The repertoire was sequenced with immunoSEQ multiplex PCR; TCRdb's copy has only in-frame clones and lacks some. The sample includes tens of thousands of clones, just under 90% of them seen just once. The sequenced sample consisted of peripheral blood. These TCRs come from a woman aged 55 to 70 with COVID-19, enrolled during active disease. The CDR3 runs from the conserved cysteine through the conserved F or W. Each record gives: D gene, clone size, J gene, V gene, CDR3 DNA, CDR3 protein. D genes are given only for firm matches. Clone size is shown for a subset of rows, as once, few, many or a class of expanded clone.

>.|.|TRBJ1-3|TRBV18
TGTGCCAGCTCACCGACAGAAACCGGAAACACCATATATTTT
CASSPTETGNTIYF
>TRBD2|.|TRBJ2-5|TRBV28
TGTGCCAGCAGTTCCGGGACTAGCGGATACCAAGAGACCCAGTACTTC
CASSSGTSGYQETQYF
>.|.|TRBJ2-1|TRBV20-1
TGCAGTGCTACTGACGCGGGAATAAAAAATGAGCAGTTCTTC
CSATDAGIKNEQFF
>.|.|TRBJ1-3|TRBV28
TGTGCCAGCAGTTTACCATTTGGGAGGGGAAACACCATATATTTT
CASSLPFGRGNTIYF
>.|.|TRBJ1-5|TRBV10-1
TGCGCCAGCAGTGACGGAGAAGCCTATAGCAATCAGCCCCAGCATTTT
CASSDGEAYSNQPQHF
>TRBD1|.|TRBJ1-5|TRBV2
TGTGCCAGCAGTGGTTTGTTATTTGACAGGGTAGTAGGTCAGCCCCAGCATTTT
CASSGLLFDRVVGQPQHF
>.|.|TRBJ1-1|TRBV6-1
TGTGCCAGCAGTGAAGTCGGGGAGACGAACACTGAAGCTTTCTTT
CASSEVGETNTEAFF
>TRBD1|medium-sized|TRBJ1-1|TRBV11-2
TGTGCCAGCAGCTTTACAGGGGACTCCACTGAAGCTTTCTTT
CASSFTGDSTEAFF
>TRBD1|.|TRBJ1-3|TRBV3-1/TRBV3-2
TGTGCCAGCAGCCCACGGACCGGGACAGGGGGTGGAAACACCATATATTTT
CASSPRTGTGGGNTIYF
>.|.|TRBJ1-4|TRBV21-1
TGTGCCAGCAGCAAGGGACAGGGGGTGCATGAAAAACTGTTTTTT
CASSKGQGVHEKLFF
>TRBD1|.|TRBJ1-1|TRBV6-5
TGTGCCAGCAGTTACGACAGGGACACTGAAGCTTTCTTT
CASSYDRDTEAFF
>.|.|TRBJ2-1|TRBV6-1
TGTGCCAGCAGTGAAATGATAGCAGATAACAATGAGCAGTTCTTC
CASSEMIADNNEQFF
>TRBD1|.|TRBJ2-1|TRBV27
TGTGCCAGCAGTCGACCTACAGGGGATGAGCAGTTCTTC
CASSRPTGDEQFF
>TRBD1|.|TRBJ2-7|TRBV6-5
TGTGCCACCACTCAGGGGACAGGGACCTACGAGCAGTACTTC
CATTQGTGTYEQYF
>.|.|TRBJ1-2|TRBV19
TGTGCCAGTAGTATTTGGCAGGGAGGCTATGGCTACACCTTC
CASSIWQGGYGYTF
>TRBD2|.|TRBJ2-5|TRBV11-3
TGTGCCAGCAGCCAAGCGGGACGGCGAGCCTCTATACCGGGTTGGACCCAGTACTTC
CASSQAGRRASIPGWTQYF
>TRBD1|once|TRBJ2-1|TRBV4-2
TGTGCCAGCAGCCAAAGGGGGCGCGGTGAGCAGTTCTTC
CASSQRGRGEQFF
>.|.|TRBJ2-2|TRBV30
TGTGCCTGGCCCACTAGCACCGGGGAGCTGTTTTTT
CAWPTSTGELFF
>.|.|TRBJ1-1|TRBV11-2
TGTGCCAGCAGCTCAAAACCACAGGGTGACACTGAAGCTTTCTTT
CASSSKPQGDTEAFF
>.|.|TRBJ2-1|TRBV25-1
TGTGCCAGCAGTGAATGGGCAGGGTCTCATGAGCAGTTCTTC
CASSEWAGSHEQFF
>.|.|TRBJ2-7|TRBV30
TGTGCCTGGAGTACCAGGTCTGGCCTCTCTGGGGAGCAGTACTTC
CAWSTRSGLSGEQYF
>.|.|TRBJ1-1|TRBV11-2
TGTGCCAGCAGCGCCCGAGTTTCGTTTGAGCTGAACACTGAAGCTTTCTTT
CASSARVSFELNTEAFF
>TRBD1|.|TRBJ1-2|TRBV6-5
TGTGCCAGCAGATCCACAGGGGGCAGTGGCTACACCTTC
CASRSTGGSGYTF
>.|.|TRBJ1-5|TRBV6-6
TGTGCCAGCAGTTCCGGGACACCAAGCCCCCAGCATTTT
CASSSGTPSPQHF
>.|.|TRBJ1-2|TRBV12-3/TRBV12-4
TGTGCCAGCAGTCCCTCCTCTAACTATGGCTACACCTTC
CASSPSSNYGYTF
>.|.|TRBJ1-4|TRBV11-3
TGTGCCAGCAGGCGGGGCATAGGTGAAAAACTGTTTTTT
CASRRGIGEKLFF
>TRBD1|once|TRBJ1-2|TRBV29-1
TGCAGCGCCTGGGGACAGGGGGCAGGGCATGGCTACACCTTC
CSAWGQGAGHGYTF
>.|medium-sized|TRBJ1-3|TRBV2
TGTGCCAGCAGACCGGACAACGGAGGAAACACCATATATTTT
CASRPDNGGNTIYF
>.|.|TRBJ2-7|TRBV2
TGTGCCAGCAGTTGGCAGTACGAGCAGTACTTC
CASSWQYEQYF
>.|.|TRBJ1-5|TRBV28
TGTGCCAGCAGTTTGTCCCAGGGGTATCAGCCCCAGCATTTT
CASSLSQGYQPQHF
>.|.|TRBJ2-1|TRBV6-4
TGTGCCAGCAGTGCTACTAGTTCCTACAATGAGCAGTTCTTC
CASSATSSYNEQFF
>.|.|TRBJ2-5|TRBV6-2/TRBV6-3
TGTGCCAGCAGTTACGACAGCCAAGAGACCCAGTACTTC
CASSYDSQETQYF
>TRBD1|.|TRBJ1-3|TRBV28
TGTGCCAGTACCCGGACAGGGGGCTTCGGAAACACCATATATTTT
CASTRTGGFGNTIYF
>.|.|TRBJ2-7|TRBV6-2/TRBV6-3
TGTGCCAGCAGCTCTACTAGGACGCACGAGCAGTACTTC
CASSSTRTHEQYF
>.|.|TRBJ1-5|TRBV11-3
TGTGCCAGCAGCTTATCAGGTGGGCAGCCCCAGCATTTT
CASSLSGGQPQHF
>TRBD1|.|TRBJ1-2|TRBV28
TGTGCCAGCAGGGACAGGGCTTCGAAATATGGCTACACCTTC
CASRDRASKYGYTF
>.|once|TRBJ1-5|TRBV28
TGTGCCAGCAGGTCCCAGTATAGCAATCAGCCCCAGCATTTT
CASRSQYSNQPQHF
>.|.|TRBJ1-6|TRBV5-1
TGCGCCAGCAGCCCCCTTGGCTCTGATCAGGGTCATAATTCACCCCTCCACTTT
CASSPLGSDQGHNSPLHF
>TRBD1|.|TRBJ1-1|TRBV5-1
TGCGCCAGCAGCTTGGTTTATGAGTGGGGACAGGGAGGCACTGAAGCTTTCTTT
CASSLVYEWGQGGTEAFF
>TRBD2|.|TRBJ2-7|TRBV20-1
TGCAGTGCTAGTTCGGCCTCGGCTAGCGGGGCCAGATACGAGCAGTACTTC
CSASSASASGARYEQYF
>TRBD2|.|TRBJ2-2|TRBV6-1
TGTGCCAGCAGTGCCACGACTAGCGCTCAGGCCGGGGAGCTGTTTTTT
CASSATTSAQAGELFF
>.|.|TRBJ1-3|TRBV29-1
TGCAGCGCACAGGGTTTCTCCTCTGGAAACACCATATATTTT
CSAQGFSSGNTIYF
>.|.|TRBJ2-1|TRBV3-1/TRBV3-2
TGTGCCAGCAGCCACCTCCGTGCGGGGAATGAGCAGTTCTTC
CASSHLRAGNEQFF
>.|.|TRBJ1-2|TRBV27
TGTGCCAGCAGTCGATGGGGGGGCGACTATGGCTACACCTTC
CASSRWGGDYGYTF
>TRBD1|once|TRBJ2-2|TRBV3-1/TRBV3-2
TGTGCCAGCAGCCTGTGGACAGGGACGAACACCGGGGAGCTGTTTTTT
CASSLWTGTNTGELFF
>TRBD1|once|TRBJ1-2|TRBV25-1
TGTGCCAGCAGTGAATGGGGGCAGGGGGACTATGGCTACACCTTC
CASSEWGQGDYGYTF
>.|once|TRBJ1-2|TRBV4-1
TGCGCCAGCAGCCAAGGGGGGAGGGCGAGGGGCTACACCTTC
CASSQGGRARGYTF
>TRBD2|.|TRBJ2-1|TRBV28
TGTGCCAGCAGTCAAACTAGCGGGAGGGTCTATGAGCAGTTCTTC
CASSQTSGRVYEQFF
>.|.|TRBJ2-3|TRBV6-5
TGTGCCAGCAGTCGCTCTCAGACAGGCGAAGATACGCAGTATTTT
CASSRSQTGEDTQYF
>TRBD1|.|TRBJ1-4|TRBV28
TGTGCCAGCAGTTTGTCCTGGGGACAGGGGATTGCAACTAATGAAAAACTGTTTTTT
CASSLSWGQGIATNEKLFF
>.|.|TRBJ2-2|TRBV30
TGTGCCTGGAGTGTTCTAGCGAAGAACACCGGGGAGCTGTTTTTT
CAWSVLAKNTGELFF